Sequencing of this T cell receptor (beta chain) was carried out in a study of cytomegalovirus exposure and HLA in healthy donors. Turning to the study itself: A preliminary data release comprised roughly 85 million unique TCRs obtained from HLA-typed donors. Findings and caveats of the study: Testing in vitro showed a few CMV-associated chains specific for CMV antigens.

V shed 5 bases and J 6 bases; nucleotides not matched to a gene: 7. Germline V CDR1 and CDR2: WSHSY, SAAADI. This CDR3 has 14 amino acids. PCR amplification relied on 60 Vbeta primers (plus 13 Jbeta primers). The repertoire was sequenced with immunoSEQ multiplex PCR; TCRdb's copy has only in-frame clones and lacks some. Its listing shows some 71,000 clones. With regard to this clone: The antigen is undetermined.

Material for sequencing was PBMCs. The chain has TRBV10-2 and TRBJ1-2, with 9 bases lining up with TRBD1. The TCR comes from a woman aged 25 to 39 in good health and CMV-seronegative. The CDR3 sequence: CASSRPGTGNGYTF. The CDR3 DNA is TGCGCCAGCAGTAGGCCGGGGACAGGGAATGGCTACACCTTC.